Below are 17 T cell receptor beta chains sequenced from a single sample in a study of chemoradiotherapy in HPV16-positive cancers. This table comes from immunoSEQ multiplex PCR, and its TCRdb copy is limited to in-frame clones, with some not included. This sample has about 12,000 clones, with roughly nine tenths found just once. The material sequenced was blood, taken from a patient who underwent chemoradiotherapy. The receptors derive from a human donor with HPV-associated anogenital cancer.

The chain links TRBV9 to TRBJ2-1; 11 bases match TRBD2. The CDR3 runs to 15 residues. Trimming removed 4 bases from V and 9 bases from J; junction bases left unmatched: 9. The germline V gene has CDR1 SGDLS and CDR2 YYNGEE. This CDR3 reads CASSSELAGASEQFF. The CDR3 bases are TGTGCCAGCAGCTCGGAACTAGCGGGGGCTTCTGAGCAGTTCTTC.

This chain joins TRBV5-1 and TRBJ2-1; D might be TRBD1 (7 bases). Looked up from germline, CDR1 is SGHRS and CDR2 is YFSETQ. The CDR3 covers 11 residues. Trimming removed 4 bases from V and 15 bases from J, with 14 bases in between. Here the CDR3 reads CASSEEGALFF. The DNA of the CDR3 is TGCGCCAGCAGCGAGGAGGGGGCCCTGTTCTTC.

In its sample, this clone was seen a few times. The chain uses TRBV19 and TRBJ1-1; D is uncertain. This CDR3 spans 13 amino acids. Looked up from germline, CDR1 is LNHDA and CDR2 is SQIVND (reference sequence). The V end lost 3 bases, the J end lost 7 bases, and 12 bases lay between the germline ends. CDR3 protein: CASSMSGGLEAFF. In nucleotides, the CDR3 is TGTGCCAGTAGTATGAGTGGCGGCCTTGAAGCTTTCTTT.

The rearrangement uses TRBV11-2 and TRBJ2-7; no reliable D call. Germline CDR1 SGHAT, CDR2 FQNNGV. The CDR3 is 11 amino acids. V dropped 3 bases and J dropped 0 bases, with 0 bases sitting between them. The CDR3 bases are TGTGCCAGCAGCTTCTCCTACGAGCAGTACTTC. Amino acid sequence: CASSFSYEQYF.

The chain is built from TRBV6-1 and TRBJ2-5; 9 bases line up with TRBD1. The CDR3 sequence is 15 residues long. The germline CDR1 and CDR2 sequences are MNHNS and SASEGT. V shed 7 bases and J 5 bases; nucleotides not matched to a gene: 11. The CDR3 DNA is TGTGCCAGCATTTTCACAGGGGGCTGGAGGGAGACCCAGTACTTC. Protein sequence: CASIFTGGWRETQYF.

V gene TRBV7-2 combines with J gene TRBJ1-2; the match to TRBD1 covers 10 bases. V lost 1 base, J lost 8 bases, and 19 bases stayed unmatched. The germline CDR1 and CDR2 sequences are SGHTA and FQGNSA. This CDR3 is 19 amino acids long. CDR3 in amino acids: CASSLGRSWDRGGDSGYTF. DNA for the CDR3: TGTGCCAGCAGCTTAGGTCGGAGTTGGGACAGGGGAGGGGACAGCGGCTACACCTTC. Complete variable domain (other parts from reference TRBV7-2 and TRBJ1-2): GAGVSQSPSNKVTEKGKDVELRCDPISGHTALYWYRQSLGQGLEFLIYFQGNSAPDKSGLPSDRFSAERTGGSVSTLTIQRTQQEDSAVYLCASSLGRSWDRGGDSGYTFGSGTRLTVV.

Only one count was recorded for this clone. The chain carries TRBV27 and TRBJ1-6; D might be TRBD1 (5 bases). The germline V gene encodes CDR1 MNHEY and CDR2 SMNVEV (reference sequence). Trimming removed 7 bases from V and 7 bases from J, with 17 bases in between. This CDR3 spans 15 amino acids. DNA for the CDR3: TGTGCCAGCACCCTGGGACTCTTGGAGAATTCACCCCTCCACTTT. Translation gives CASTLGLLENSPLHF.

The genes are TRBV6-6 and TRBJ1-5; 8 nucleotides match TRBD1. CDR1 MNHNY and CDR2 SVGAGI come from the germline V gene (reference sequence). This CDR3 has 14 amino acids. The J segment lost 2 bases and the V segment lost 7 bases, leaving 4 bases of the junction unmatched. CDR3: CASTIQGGNQPQHF. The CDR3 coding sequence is TGTGCCAGCACTATACAGGGGGGCAATCAGCCCCAGCATTTT.

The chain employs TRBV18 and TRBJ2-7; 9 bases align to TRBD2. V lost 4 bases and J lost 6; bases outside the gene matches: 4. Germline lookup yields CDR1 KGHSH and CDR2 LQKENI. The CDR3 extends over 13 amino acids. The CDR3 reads CASSLAGEIEQYF. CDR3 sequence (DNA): TGTGCCAGCTCACTAGCGGGGGAAATCGAGCAGTACTTC.

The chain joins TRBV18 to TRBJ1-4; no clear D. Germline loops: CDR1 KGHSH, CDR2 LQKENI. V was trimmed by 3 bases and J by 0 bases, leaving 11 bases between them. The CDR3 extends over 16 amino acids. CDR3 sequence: CASSPREAATNEKLFF. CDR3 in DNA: TGTGCCAGCTCACCGAGGGAAGCGGCAACTAATGAAAAACTGTTTTTT.

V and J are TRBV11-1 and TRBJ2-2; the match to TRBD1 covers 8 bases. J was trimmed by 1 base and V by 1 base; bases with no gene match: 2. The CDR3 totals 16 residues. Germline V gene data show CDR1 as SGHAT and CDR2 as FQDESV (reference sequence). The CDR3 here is CASSLDRGLNTGELFF. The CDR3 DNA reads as TGTGCCAGCAGCTTAGACAGGGGGTTGAACACCGGGGAGCTGTTTTTT.

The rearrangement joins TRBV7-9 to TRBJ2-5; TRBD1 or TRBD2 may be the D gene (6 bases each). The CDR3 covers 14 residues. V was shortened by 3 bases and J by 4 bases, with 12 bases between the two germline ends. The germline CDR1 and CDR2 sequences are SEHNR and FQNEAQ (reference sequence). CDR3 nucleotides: TGTGCCAGCAGCTTCCAGGGGAGGACAGAGACCCAGTACTTC. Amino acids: CASSFQGRTETQYF. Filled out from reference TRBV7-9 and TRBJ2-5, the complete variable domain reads DTGVSQNPRHKITKRGQNVTFRCDPISEHNRLYWYRQTLGQGPEFLTYFQNEAQLEKSRLLSDRFSAERPKGSFSTLEIQRTEQGDSAMYLCASSFQGRTETQYFGPGTRLLVL.

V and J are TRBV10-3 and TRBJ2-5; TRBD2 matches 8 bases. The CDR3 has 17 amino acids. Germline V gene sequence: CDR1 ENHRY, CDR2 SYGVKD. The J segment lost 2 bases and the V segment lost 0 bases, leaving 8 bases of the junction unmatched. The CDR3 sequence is CAISESGPKRGQETQYF. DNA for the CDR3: TGTGCCATCAGTGAGTCTGGGCCAAAGCGGGGGCAAGAGACCCAGTACTTC.

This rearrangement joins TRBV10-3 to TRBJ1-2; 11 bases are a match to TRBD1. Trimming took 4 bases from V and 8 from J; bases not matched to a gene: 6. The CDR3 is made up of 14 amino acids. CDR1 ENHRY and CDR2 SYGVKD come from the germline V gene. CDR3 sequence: CAISGDRGFYGYTF. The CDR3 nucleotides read TGTGCCATCAGTGGGGACAGGGGGTTTTACGGCTACACCTTC.

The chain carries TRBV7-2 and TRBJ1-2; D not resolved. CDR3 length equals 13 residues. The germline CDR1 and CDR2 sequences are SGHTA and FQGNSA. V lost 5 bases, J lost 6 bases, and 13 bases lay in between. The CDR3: CASSRDRTDGYTF. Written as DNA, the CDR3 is TGTGCCAGCAGCCGTGACCGGACCGATGGCTACACCTTC.

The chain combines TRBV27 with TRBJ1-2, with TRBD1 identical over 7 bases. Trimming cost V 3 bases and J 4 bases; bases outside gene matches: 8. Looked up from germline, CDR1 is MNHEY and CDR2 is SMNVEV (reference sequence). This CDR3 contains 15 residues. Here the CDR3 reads CASSFGAGTAYGYTF. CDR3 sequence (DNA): TGTGCCAGCAGTTTCGGAGCTGGGACAGCCTATGGCTACACCTTC.

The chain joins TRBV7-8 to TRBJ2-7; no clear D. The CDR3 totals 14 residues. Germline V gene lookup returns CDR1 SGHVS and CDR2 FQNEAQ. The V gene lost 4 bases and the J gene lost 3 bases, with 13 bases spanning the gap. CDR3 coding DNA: TGTGCCAGCAGCTCATTGGGTCTGGGCTACGAGCAGTACTTC. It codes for CASSSLGLGYEQYF.